The T cell receptor (beta chain) described here comes from a study of blood T cell repertoires in COVID-19. The germline gives CDR1 SGHAT, CDR2 FQNNGV. The length of the CDR3 is 13 residues. Trimming pared 2 bases from V and 4 bases from J, leaving 8 bases between. Original handling: Amplification of reference gene primers provided the estimated nucleated cell counts. Libraries were prepared by immunoSEQ multiplex PCR; TCRdb keeps only in-frame clonotypes and omits some of them. V and J calls plus clone size are reproduced from that table; the DNA served to infer D and trimming. This sample has 200,000 to 250,000 clones; 75% to 90% occur once, and the top ten carry 8% to 10%. Followed longitudinally, the Seattle patients had been enrolled during active infection.

The gene calls are TRBV11-2 and TRBJ1-2; D is unclear. The sample comprised peripheral blood. The receptor was derived from a woman at least 80 years old with COVID-19, enrolled during active disease. CDR3 residues: CASSLNGLYGYTF. The DNA of the CDR3 is TGTGCCAGCAGCTTAAACGGTCTCTATGGCTACACCTTC.